One and the same sample provided the 15 T cell receptor beta chains below, sequenced in a study of tumor-infiltrating lymphocytes in oesophageal squamous cell carcinoma. TCRdb re-called the PCR reads through MiXCR, storing one row per CDR3 protein. The data hold 20,000 or so distinct CDR3 sequences, with about 40% observed a single time. The sample taken for sequencing was normal esophageal tissue next to the tumor. The source of these receptors is a female donor with esophageal squamous cell carcinoma.

In this sample, this clonotype turned up a few times. This chain connects TRBV4-1 to TRBJ2-1; D ambiguous. Germline CDR1 is MGHRA and CDR2 is YSYEKL. V lost 5 bases and J 5 bases, leaving 10 bases between the germline ends. This CDR3 spans 13 amino acids. CDR3 sequence reads: CASSLIGDNEQFF. CDR3 in DNA: TGCGCCAGCAGCTTAATTGGAGACAATGAGCAGTTCTTC.

The chain links TRBV7-6 to TRBJ2-4, with unresolved D. The DNA end is more similar to TRBJ2-7, so the J call may be wrong. Per the germline V gene, CDR1 is SGHVS and CDR2 is FNYEAQ. The CDR3 spans 11 residues. The CDR3 sequence: CASSRAYEQYF. CDR3 DNA sequence: TGTGCCAGCAGCAGGGCCTACGAGCAGTACTTC.

This clonotype was recorded many times. The V and J genes are TRBV12-3 or TRBV12-4 and TRBJ2-2, with no clear D. The CDR3 is made up of 13 amino acids. The V gene lost 5 bases and the J gene lost 7 bases, with 11 bases spanning the gap. CDR3 nucleotide sequence: TGTGCCAGCAGTCGCAACACGGGCGGGGAGCTGTTTTTT. Translation gives CASSRNTGGELFF.

This clonotype was seen ten or more times. This clone may be a read error of a much larger clone one base away. This chain joins TRBV27 and TRBJ2-1; D call uncertain. With the DNA end fitting TRBJ2-7 better, the J assignment may be wrong. The length of the CDR3 is 15 residues. Germline CDR1 is MNHEY and CDR2 is SMNVEV (reference sequence). This CDR3 reads CASSLSSWARGEQYF. The CDR3 bases are TGTGCCAGCAGTTTATCGAGCTGGGCCAGAGGTGAGCAGTACTTC.

In the case of this clonotype: A much larger clone is a single base away; this may be a read error. The V call is TRBV18, the J call TRBJ1-6; 10 bases map to TRBD2. The J call may not be correct, given that the DNA end is closer to TRBJ2-7. This CDR3 comprises 17 residues. The germline V gene has CDR1 KGHSH and CDR2 LQKENI. CDR3 region: CASGSQPSGGGQGEQYF. In DNA form, the CDR3 reads TGTGCCAGTGGAAGCCAACCCAGCGGGGGGGGCCAGGGTGAGCAGTACTTC.

This clonotype was seen more than once but under ten times. The V gene is TRBV7-2, the J gene TRBJ2-3; D is ambiguous. This CDR3 is built from 15 residues. V was cut by 1 base and J by 2 bases, with 10 bases left in between. CDR1 and CDR2 (germline): SGHTA, FQGNSA. CDR3 nucleotide sequence: TGTGCCAGCAGCTTAGGTCAGGTGGACACAGATACGCAGTATTTT. Translation: CASSLGQVDTDTQYF.

The J gene is TRBJ2-7, the V gene TRBV7-6, with 8 bases matching TRBD1. The J segment lost 6 bases and the V segment lost 5 bases, leaving 3 bases of the junction unmatched. Germline V gene data show CDR1 as SGHVS and CDR2 as FNYEAQ. The CDR3 loop spans 12 amino acids. CDR3 nucleotides: TGTGCCAGCAGCCTGACAGGGGTCGAGCAGTACTTC. It yields the protein CASSLTGVEQYF.

This chain links TRBV7-2 with TRBJ2-5; perhaps TRBD2 as D (6 bases). Gene TRBJ2-1 matches the end of the DNA better, so the J call may be wrong. The germline V gene has CDR1 SGHTA and CDR2 FQGNSA. The CDR3 has 16 residues. The CDR3 bases are TGTGCCAGCAGCTTAGTCTACAGGCCGGGGGACAATGAGCAGTTCTTC. Protein product: CASSLVYRPGDNEQFF.

This clonotype was observed a few times. J is TRBJ1-1 and V is TRBV6-1, with 8 bases that match TRBD1. This CDR3 contains 13 residues. Per the germline V gene, CDR1 is MNHNS and CDR2 is SASEGT. V dropped 5 bases and J dropped 3; count of bases not matched to a gene: 2. The CDR3 DNA reads TGTGCCAGCAGTTACAGGGGGTACACTGAAGCTTTCTTT. As protein: CASSYRGYTEAFF.

The V and J genes are TRBV7-4 and TRBJ2-3, with TRBD1 matching 9 bases. The CDR3 loop spans 15 amino acids. The V gene's germline CDR1 is SGHVT and CDR2 SQSDAQ. Losses at the gene ends were 5 bases for V and 1 base for J; bases not matched to a gene: 4. CDR3 protein: CASSPWTGGTDTQYF. For the CDR3, the DNA is TGTGCCAGCAGCCCATGGACAGGGGGCACAGATACGCAGTATTTT. Variable domain in full (rest from reference TRBV7-4 and TRBJ2-3): GAGVSQSPRYKVAKRGRDVALRCDSISGHVTLYWYRQTLGQGSEVLTYSQSDAQRDKSGRPSGRFSAERPERSVSTLKIQRTEQGDSAVYLCASSPWTGGTDTQYFGPGTRLTVL.

On this clonotype itself: Likely a read error: the CDR3 ends without its conserved phenylalanine or tryptophan. The limits of the CDR3 on the DNA are not certain, so only TCRdb's listed CDR3 is given. The chain joins TRBV7-3 to TRBJ2-3; the DNA was not compared with TRBD2, the D call given in the table. Germline values: CDR1 SGHTA, CDR2 FQGTGA. Ends included, the CDR3 has 18 residues. The CDR3 is CASSWTSPSSYNEQFFGP.

This clonotype has a count of ten or more. The genes are TRBV4-2 and TRBJ1-2; 7 bases match TRBD1. The CDR3 has 19 residues. Germline-derived CDR1 and CDR2 are LGHNA and YNFKEQ. Trimming cost V 0 bases and J 4 bases; bases outside gene matches: 17. The CDR3 here is CASSQDPINFRQGSYGYTF. In DNA form, the CDR3 reads TGTGCCAGCAGCCAAGATCCGATCAATTTCAGACAGGGCTCCTATGGCTACACCTTC.

The table lists this clonotype with a few counts. The chain is built from TRBV7-6 and TRBJ2-1, with D tentatively TRBD2 (5 bases). Trimming took 4 bases from V and 0 from J, leaving 19 bases between them. The CDR3 consists of 18 residues. CDR1 is SGHVS and CDR2 is FNYEAQ in the germline V gene. This CDR3 is CASSSLAYSRSSYNEQFF. The CDR3 DNA is TGTGCCAGCAGCTCGCTAGCTTATAGCAGAAGCTCCTACAATGAGCAGTTCTTC.

This clonotype ranks as large. The V gene is TRBV7-2, the J gene TRBJ2-6; no definite D call. The germline CDR1 and CDR2 sequences are SGHTA and FQGNSA. This CDR3 is built from 15 residues. The V and J ends lost 5 bases and 0 bases respectively, with 8 bases between them. The CDR3 region has the DNA TGTGCCAGCAGCCTCCTCGTCTCTGGGGCCAACGTCCTGACTTTC. Residues: CASSLLVSGANVLTF.

The chain links TRBV7-2 to TRBJ2-3, with 10 bases that match TRBD2. The J call is uncertain, as TRBJ2-7 better fits the DNA end. This CDR3 is 16 amino acids long. Germline V gene data show CDR1 as SGHTA and CDR2 as FQGNSA. CDR3 nucleotides: TGTGCCAGCAGCTTGGTTCTAGCGGGAGAGTGGTACGAGCAGTACTTC. Its translation is CASSLVLAGEWYEQYF.